Shown below are 29 T cell receptor beta chains from a single sample sequenced in a study of blood T cell repertoires in COVID-19. Assay: immunoSEQ multiplex PCR; the TCRdb copy retains only in-frame clones and omits some. In the table there are tens of thousands of clones, around 80% of which are singletons. Material: PBMCs or T cells enriched from blood (not recorded which). Receptors were obtained from a woman in her forties or fifties with acute COVID-19.

The rearrangement joins TRBV19 to TRBJ1-6; 10 nucleotides agree with TRBD1. Trimming took 0 bases from V and 8 from J; bases not matched to a gene: 1. The CDR3 has 15 amino acids. CDR1 and CDR2 (germline): LNHDA, SQIVND (reference sequence). The CDR3 region is CASSIEDRGHSPLHF. The CDR3 DNA follows: TGTGCCAGTAGTATAGAAGACAGGGGGCATTCACCCCTCCACTTT.

The chain combines TRBV4-2 with TRBJ2-1; 8 nucleotides agree with TRBD2. This CDR3 contains 18 residues. Germline V gene lookup returns CDR1 LGHNA and CDR2 YNFKEQ. V was pared by 4 bases and J by 1 base, with 12 bases of the junction left unmatched. The CDR3 reads CASSPKAGATKSYNEQFF. CDR3 nucleotides: TGTGCCAGCAGCCCTAAAGCGGGAGCTACTAAGTCCTACAATGAGCAGTTCTTC.

This rearrangement joins TRBV6-2 or TRBV6-3 to TRBJ2-1, with 11 nucleotides matching TRBD2. This CDR3 is 17 amino acids long. V shed 4 bases, J shed 0 bases, and the junction held 5 bases outside the gene matches. Looked up from germline, CDR1 is MNHEY and CDR2 is SVGEGT. For the CDR3, the DNA is TGTGCCAGCAGTTTATATACTAGCGGGAGCTCCTACAATGAGCAGTTCTTC. It encodes CASSLYTSGSSYNEQFF.

V usage is TRBV11-3 and J usage is TRBJ2-3; unclear D gene. V was shortened by 5 bases and J by 5 bases, with 11 bases between the two germline ends. Germline V gene sequence: CDR1 SGHNT, CDR2 YENEEA. This CDR3 contains 13 residues. The CDR3 here is CASSPPGVDTQYF. CDR3 in DNA: TGTGCCAGCAGCCCCCCGGGTGTAGATACGCAGTATTTT.

A single count supports this clone. The chain joins TRBV18 to TRBJ1-3; 8 bases fit TRBD1. This CDR3 is built from 16 residues. The J segment lost 4 bases and the V segment lost 6 bases, leaving 11 bases of the junction unmatched. Per germline, CDR1 KGHSH and CDR2 LQKENI. CDR3 region: CASSQRTGTAGNTIYF. Here the CDR3 DNA reads TGTGCCAGCTCTCAGAGGACAGGGACAGCAGGAAACACCATATATTTT. Full variable domain (missing parts from reference TRBV18 and TRBJ1-3): NAGVMQNPRHLVRRRGQEARLRCSPMKGHSHVYWYRQLPEEGLKFMVYLQKENIIDESGMPKERFSAEFPKEGPSILRIQQVVRGDSAAYFCASSQRTGTAGNTIYFGEGSWLTVV.

The chain has TRBV19 and TRBJ2-7, with D perhaps matching TRBD1 (6 bases). Germline lookup yields CDR1 LNHDA and CDR2 SQIVND (reference sequence). CDR3 size: 13 residues. Trimming removed 6 bases at V and 2 bases at J, with 11 bases between. The CDR3 nucleotides read TGTGCCAGTAGCCCCACAGGGACCTACGAGCAGTACTTC. It specifies CASSPTGTYEQYF.

V and J are TRBV9 and TRBJ2-3, with 8 bases matching TRBD1. V lost 0 bases and J lost 3; bases outside the gene matches: 15. This CDR3 contains 19 residues. Germline CDR1 is SGDLS and CDR2 is YYNGEE. The chain's CDR3 is CASSVATGSGGGFTDTQYF. In DNA, the CDR3 is TGTGCCAGCAGCGTAGCTACTGGGTCAGGGGGCGGATTTACAGATACGCAGTATTTT.

CDR3 amino acids: CASSPGSGANTEAFF. CDR3 nucleotides: TGTGCCAGCTCACCAGGGTCAGGGGCGAACACTGAAGCTTTCTTT. The chain uses TRBV18 and TRBJ1-1; the D gene is possibly TRBD1 (6 bases). The V end lost 2 bases, the J end lost 1 base, and 11 bases lay between the germline ends. Germline V CDR1 and CDR2: KGHSH, LQKENI. This CDR3 comprises 15 residues.

In its sample, this clone was seen once. The chain has TRBV7-9 and TRBJ2-2, with 9 bases fitting TRBD1. Germline trimming cut 5 bases from V and 1 base from J; bases unmatched to any gene: 5. This CDR3 is 16 amino acids long. Germline assignment: CDR1 SEHNR and CDR2 FQNEAQ (reference sequence). The CDR3 protein is CASSDPGQGNTGELFF. CDR3 nucleotide sequence: TGTGCCAGCAGCGATCCGGGACAGGGGAACACCGGGGAGCTGTTTTTT.

The chain is built from TRBV7-8 and TRBJ2-6; 8 bases are shared with TRBD1. Looked up from germline, CDR1 is SGHVS and CDR2 is FQNEAQ. V trimming: 0 bases; J trimming: 4 bases; junction bases outside the gene matches: 5. CDR3 length: 17 amino acids. The CDR3 bases are TGTGCCAGCAGCTTAGCCAGGGGGCTGGTAGGGGCCAACGTCCTGACTTTC. This codes for CASSLARGLVGANVLTF.

This clone has just one count. This chain joins TRBV29-1 and TRBJ2-1; TRBD1 aligns across 9 bases. J lost 7 bases, V lost 5 bases, and 9 bases had no gene match. The CDR3 covers 14 residues. Germline V gene sequence: CDR1 SQVTM, CDR2 ANQGSEA. CDR3 in DNA: TGCAGCGTTTTACGGGACAGGGTTTATAATGAGCAGTTCTTC. As protein: CSVLRDRVYNEQFF.

This chain joins TRBV28 and TRBJ1-5; the match to TRBD1 covers 8 bases. The germline gives CDR1 MDHEN, CDR2 SYDVKM. The V and J ends lost 6 bases and 2 bases, in that order; junction bases with no gene match: 3. The CDR3 length is 14 residues. The CDR3 sequence: CASRTGEGNQPQHF. The CDR3 nucleotides are TGTGCCAGCAGGACAGGGGAGGGCAATCAGCCCCAGCATTTT. Full variable domain (missing parts from reference TRBV28 and TRBJ1-5): DVKVTQSSRYLVKRTGEKVFLECVQDMDHENMFWYRQDPGLGLRLIYFSYDVKMKEKGDIPEGYSVSREKKERFSLILESASTNQTSMYLCASRTGEGNQPQHFGDGTRLSIL.

The chain carries TRBV7-8 and TRBJ1-2, with D perhaps TRBD1 (6 bases). Germline V CDR1 and CDR2: SGHVS, FQNEAQ. V lost 1 base and J lost 6, with 12 bases in between. This CDR3 has 14 amino acids. The CDR3 here is CASSLDRVSNGYTF. The DNA of the CDR3 is TGTGCCAGCAGCTTAGACAGGGTGTCCAATGGCTACACCTTC.

The chain employs TRBV6-5 and TRBJ1-1; 7 bases are shared with TRBD1. The germline V gene encodes CDR1 MNHEY and CDR2 SVGAGI. This CDR3 spans 13 amino acids. J was trimmed by 0 bases and V by 7 bases; bases with no gene match: 2. CDR3 sequence (DNA): TGTGCCAGCACAGGACAGGTGAACACTGAAGCTTTCTTT. Amino acid sequence: CASTGQVNTEAFF.

The chain uses TRBV6-5 and TRBJ1-5; 9 nucleotides align to TRBD1. The CDR3 runs 15 residues. The ends lost 2 bases at V and 6 bases at J; junction bases unmatched: 5. CDR1 and CDR2 from the germline V gene are MNHEY and SVGAGI. Here the CDR3 reads CASSYTGTGFQPQHF. The DNA for the CDR3 is TGTGCCAGCAGTTACACTGGGACAGGGTTTCAGCCCCAGCATTTT.

The chain joins TRBV7-2 to TRBJ2-3; 10 nucleotides line up with TRBD1. The CDR3 contains 14 residues. Germline loops: CDR1 SGHTA, CDR2 FQGNSA. The V and J ends lost 5 bases and 5 bases, in that order; junction bases with no gene match: 4. CDR3: CASSRRTGGDTQYF. As DNA, the CDR3 is TGTGCCAGCAGCCGTCGGACAGGGGGAGATACGCAGTATTTT.

This chain connects TRBV5-1 to TRBJ1-2; the match to TRBD1 covers 7 bases. After removal of 0 bases from V and 3 bases from J, the junction contained 5 bases not matched to a gene. The CDR3 has 15 amino acids. Looked up from germline, CDR1 is SGHRS and CDR2 is YFSETQ. CDR3 DNA: TGCGCCAGCAGCTTGGAGGGGGCGCGGGACTATGGCTACACCTTC. Amino acid sequence: CASSLEGARDYGYTF.

This clone was detected a few times. CDR3 DNA sequence: TGCGCCAGCAGCCAGATAGTACTAAACGAGCAGTACTTC. It encodes CASSQIVLNEQYF. V and J are TRBV4-1 and TRBJ2-7; D gene uncertain. This CDR3 contains 13 residues. Trimming took off 3 bases at V and 5 bases at J, with 11 bases between the two ends. CDR1 and CDR2 (germline): MGHRA, YSYEKL.

The V and J genes are TRBV30 and TRBJ2-5; 12 bases are shared with TRBD1. Germline lookup yields CDR1 GTSNPN and CDR2 SVGIG (reference sequence). The length of the CDR3 is 15 residues. V shed 2 bases and J 6 bases; nucleotides not matched to a gene: 7. CDR3: CAWSIGTGGAQTQYF. In DNA, the CDR3 is TGTGCCTGGAGTATCGGGACAGGGGGCGCACAGACCCAGTACTTC.

V is TRBV15 and J is TRBJ2-3; D not certain. V was trimmed by 5 bases and J by 5 bases, leaving 11 bases between them. This CDR3 has 13 amino acids. Germline CDR1 reads LNHNV; CDR2 reads YYDKDF (reference sequence). CDR3 coding DNA: TGTGCCACCAGCGTCAGTAAATTAGATACGCAGTATTTT. Translated, it gives CATSVSKLDTQYF. Based on the CDR3 plus reference TRBV15 and TRBJ2-3, the full variable domain is DAMVIQNPRYQVTQFGKPVTLSCSQTLNHNVMYWYQQKSSQAPKLLFHYYDKDFNNEADTPDNFQSRRPNTSFCFLDIRSPGLGDTAMYLCATSVSKLDTQYFGPGTRLTVL.

J is TRBJ2-7 and V is TRBV5-6; D is ambiguous. The CDR3 is 14 residues long. The germline V gene encodes CDR1 SGHDT and CDR2 YYEEEE. V shed 2 bases and J shed 6 bases, with 15 bases lying between them. The CDR3 sequence: CASSFTNGWAEQYF. The CDR3 DNA sequence: TGTGCCAGCAGCTTCACCAATGGTTGGGCCGAGCAGTACTTC.

The V gene is TRBV2, the J gene TRBJ2-3; 8 bases agree with TRBD1. This CDR3 spans 14 amino acids. Per the germline V gene, CDR1 is SNHLY and CDR2 is FYNNEI. V shed 3 bases, J shed 4 bases, and the junction held 3 bases outside the gene matches. The CDR3 DNA sequence: TGTGCCAGCAGTGAGTGGACAGGGCCAGATACGCAGTATTTT. It yields the protein CASSEWTGPDTQYF.

The chain links TRBV20-1 to TRBJ1-4; D is uncertain. In germline, CDR1 is DFQATT, CDR2 SNEGSKA (reference sequence). This CDR3 is built from 15 residues. V was shortened by 3 bases and J by 5 bases, with 16 bases between the two germline ends. The CDR3 protein is CSASSGVGLNEKLFF. In nucleotides, the CDR3 is TGCAGTGCTAGTAGCGGGGTTGGATTAAATGAAAAACTGTTTTTT.

The chain carries TRBV12-5 and TRBJ2-3; D possibly corresponds to TRBD1 (5 bases). V was pared by 1 base and J by 5 bases, with 16 bases between. The CDR3 extends over 16 amino acids. The V gene's germline CDR1 is LGHNT and CDR2 FRNRAP. The CDR3: CASGLDRTLLGDTQYF. CDR3 DNA: TGTGCTAGTGGTTTGGACAGGACCTTACTGGGAGATACGCAGTATTTT.

This chain connects TRBV18 to TRBJ1-4, with a possible D match to TRBD1 (6 bases). There are 15 residues in the CDR3. In germline, CDR1 is KGHSH, CDR2 LQKENI. V was pared by 0 bases and J by 6 bases, with 11 bases between. CDR3 sequence: CASSPPGGPDEKLFF. Here the CDR3 DNA reads TGTGCCAGCTCACCACCGGGGGGGCCGGATGAAAAACTGTTTTTT.

This rearrangement joins TRBV7-6 to TRBJ1-4, with D maybe TRBD1 (5 bases). The V gene's germline CDR1 is SGHVS and CDR2 FNYEAQ. V shed 2 bases and J shed 6 bases, with 16 bases lying between them. This CDR3 has 16 residues. The chain's CDR3 is CASSLKWGAAYEKLFF. As DNA, the CDR3 is TGTGCCAGCAGCTTAAAATGGGGCGCCGCTTATGAAAAACTGTTTTTT. The full variable domain, its missing parts supplied by reference TRBV7-6 and TRBJ1-4, is GAGVSQSPRYKVTKRGQDVALRCDPISGHVSLYWYRQALGQGPEFLTYFNYEAQQDKSGLPNDRFSAERPEGSISTLTIQRTEQRDSAMYRCASSLKWGAAYEKLFFGSGTQLSVL.

The chain is built from TRBV18 and TRBJ2-4; 9 bases match TRBD1. The J segment lost 1 base and the V segment lost 3 bases, leaving 16 bases of the junction unmatched. The germline CDR1 and CDR2 sequences are KGHSH and LQKENI. The CDR3 length is 20 residues. The CDR3 DNA reads TGTGCCAGCTCACCGAGCCGGGGACAGGGTCCCGCTACGGCCAAAAACATTCAGTACTTC. Protein sequence: CASSPSRGQGPATAKNIQYF.

The chain uses TRBV27 and TRBJ2-1; maybe TRBD2 (5 bases). This CDR3 has 14 amino acids. Trimming cost V 2 bases and J 8 bases, with 13 bases left between them. Per the germline V gene, CDR1 is MNHEY and CDR2 is SMNVEV (reference sequence). The CDR3 region is CASSLTGTRYEQFF. The CDR3 DNA reads TGTGCCAGCAGTTTAACGGGAACACGATATGAGCAGTTCTTC.

The rearrangement joins TRBV5-4 to TRBJ1-3; 8 bases agree with TRBD1. The trim removed 7 bases at V and 4 bases at J, leaving 7 bases unmatched. Germline V gene data show CDR1 as SGHNT and CDR2 as YYREEE (reference sequence). The CDR3 extends over 14 amino acids. The CDR3 loop is CASRRTGSGNTIYF. The CDR3, as DNA: TGTGCCAGCCGAAGGACAGGGTCAGGAAACACCATATATTTT.